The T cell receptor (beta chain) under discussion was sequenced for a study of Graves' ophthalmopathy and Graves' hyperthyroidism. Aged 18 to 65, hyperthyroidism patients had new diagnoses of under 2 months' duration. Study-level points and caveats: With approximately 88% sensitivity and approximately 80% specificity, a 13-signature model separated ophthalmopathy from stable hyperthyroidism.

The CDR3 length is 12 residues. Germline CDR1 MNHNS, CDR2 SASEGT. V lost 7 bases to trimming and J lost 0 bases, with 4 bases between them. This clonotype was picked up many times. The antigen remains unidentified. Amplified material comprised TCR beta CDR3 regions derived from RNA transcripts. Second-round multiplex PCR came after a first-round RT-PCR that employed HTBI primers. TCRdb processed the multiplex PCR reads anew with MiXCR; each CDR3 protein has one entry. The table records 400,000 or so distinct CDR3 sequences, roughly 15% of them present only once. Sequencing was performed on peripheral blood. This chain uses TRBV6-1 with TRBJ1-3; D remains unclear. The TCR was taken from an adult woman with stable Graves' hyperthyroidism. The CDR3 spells CASTASGNTIYF. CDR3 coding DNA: TGTGCCAGCACTGCCTCTGGAAACACCATATATTTT.